These 22 T cell receptor beta chains were sequenced from one sample in a study of blood T cell repertoires in COVID-19. Assay used: immunoSEQ multiplex PCR; TCRdb lists only in-frame clones, some missing. The sample holds fewer than 50,000 clones, approximately 80% seen once. The sample comprised peripheral blood. These receptors were collected from a man between 65 and 85 years old with acute or convalescent COVID-19.

The chain is built from TRBV5-5 and TRBJ1-1; 9 bases line up with TRBD1. CDR1 and CDR2 (germline): SGHKS, YYEKEE (reference sequence). CDR3 length: 14 amino acids. Unmatched junction bases numbered 8, after V lost 3 bases and J lost 8 bases. This CDR3 reads CASSSAGTGREAFF. The CDR3 DNA follows: TGTGCCAGCAGCTCCGCCGGGACAGGGCGAGAAGCTTTCTTT.

This chain joins TRBV20-1 and TRBJ1-2; D uncertain. CDR1 and CDR2 from the germline V gene are DFQATT and SNEGSKA (reference sequence). V was clipped by 3 bases and J by 8 bases, with 4 bases between them. This CDR3 spans 9 amino acids. CDR3 region: CSASAGYTF. In DNA, the CDR3 is TGCAGTGCTAGTGCAGGCTACACCTTC.

At least ten counts were recorded for this clone. The chain carries TRBV27 and TRBJ1-5; 9 nucleotides agree with TRBD1. This CDR3 region has 13 residues. Germline V gene sequence: CDR1 MNHEY, CDR2 SMNVEV (reference sequence). J lost 5 bases, V lost 4 bases, and 0 bases had no gene match. The CDR3 region is CASSWTGDQPQHF. CDR3 in DNA: TGTGCCAGCAGTTGGACAGGGGATCAGCCCCAGCATTTT.

V gene TRBV11-2 combines with J gene TRBJ1-3, with D hard to call. V lost 2 bases and J lost 3, with 14 bases in between. Germline V gene sequence: CDR1 SGHAT, CDR2 FQNNGV. This CDR3 spans 16 amino acids. The CDR3 loop is CASSLSGSGFGNTIYF. In DNA, the CDR3 is TGTGCCAGCAGCTTATCAGGTTCCGGTTTTGGAAACACCATATATTTT.

This clone was seen more than once but under ten times. The CDR3: CASRQGPNHFTGELFF. DNA of the CDR3: TGTGCCAGTAGGCAGGGTCCCAATCACTTTACCGGGGAGCTGTTTTTT. V is TRBV19 and J is TRBJ2-2; D might be TRBD1 (5 bases). The CDR3 contains 16 residues. Trimming took 6 bases from V and 5 from J, leaving 19 bases between them. Germline V gene sequence: CDR1 LNHDA, CDR2 SQIVND (reference sequence).

The chain is built from TRBV4-2 and TRBJ2-1; 8 bases align to TRBD1. Germline values: CDR1 LGHNA, CDR2 YNFKEQ. CDR3 length: 15 amino acids. The V and J ends lost 6 bases and 7 bases, in that order; junction bases with no gene match: 11. The CDR3 here is CASRNNPDRENEQFF. CDR3 nucleotide sequence: TGTGCCAGCAGGAATAACCCGGACAGGGAGAATGAGCAGTTCTTC.

V gene TRBV9 combines with J gene TRBJ1-2; 7 bases line up with TRBD1. The ends lost 3 bases at V and 8 bases at J; junction bases unmatched: 10. The germline gives CDR1 SGDLS, CDR2 YYNGEE. This CDR3 comprises 14 residues. The CDR3, as DNA: TGTGCCAGCAGCGCTGGGGACAGTTCCCTCGGCTACACCTTC. As protein: CASSAGDSSLGYTF.

The chain uses TRBV6-1 and TRBJ1-1; D remains unclear. Trimming took off 0 bases at V and 0 bases at J, with 11 bases between the two ends. Germline lookup yields CDR1 MNHNS and CDR2 SASEGT. This CDR3 is built from 16 residues. For the CDR3, the DNA is TGTGCCAGCAGTGAAGCCGCGGAGCACGTGAACACTGAAGCTTTCTTT. Its translation is CASSEAAEHVNTEAFF.

This chain uses TRBV5-1 with TRBJ1-2; D not certain. The V end lost 6 bases, the J end lost 7 bases, and 19 bases lay between the germline ends. The CDR3 has 14 amino acids. CDR1 SGHRS and CDR2 YFSETQ come from the germline V gene. The CDR3 loop is CASNSQPGEVGYTF. In nucleotides, the CDR3 is TGCGCCAGCAACTCGCAACCGGGAGAGGTTGGCTACACCTTC.

The chain uses TRBV18 and TRBJ1-4, with D unresolved. The CDR3 covers 15 residues. With 2 bases removed from V and 0 bases from J, the gap between germline ends came to 7 bases. From germline, CDR1 is KGHSH and CDR2 LQKENI. The CDR3 loop reads CASSPNIATNEKLFF. DNA for the CDR3: TGTGCCAGCTCACCAAACATTGCAACTAATGAAAAACTGTTTTTT.

This CDR3 reads CASSWRPARQGIGGELFF. DNA for the CDR3: TGCGCCAGCAGCTGGAGGCCCGCGAGACAGGGAATAGGCGGGGAGCTGTTTTTT. The genes are TRBV5-1 and TRBJ2-2, with 7 bases lining up with TRBD1. Germline V lookup: CDR1 SGHRS, CDR2 YFSETQ. The CDR3 runs 18 residues. V was clipped by 3 bases and J by 7 bases; unmatched bases: 18.

The genes are TRBV5-4 and TRBJ1-6; no reliable D call. Per germline, CDR1 SGHNT and CDR2 YYREEE (reference sequence). V gave up 6 bases and J gave up 10 bases, with 20 bases separating them. This CDR3 contains 15 residues. CDR3 sequence reads: CASTTGGSSSSPLHF. The CDR3 DNA reads as TGTGCCAGCACGACGGGAGGGTCGTCATCGTCACCCCTCCACTTT. Together with reference TRBV5-4 and TRBJ1-6, the CDR3 gives the full variable domain: ETGVTQSPTHLIKTRGQQVTLRCSSQSGHNTVSWYQQALGQGPQFIFQYYREEENGRGNFPPRFSGLQFPNYSSELNVNALELDDSALYLCASTTGGSSSSPLHFGNGTRLTVT.

This chain links TRBV21-1 with TRBJ1-2; whether TRBD1, the table's D call, matches the DNA was not checked. TRBV21-1 is described as a pseudogene. The CDR3 sequence is 14 residues long. The CDR3 sequence: CASSKDRGARCYTF. The DNA for the CDR3 is TGTGCCAGCAGCAAGGACAGGGGGGCCAGGTGCTACACCTTC.

This clone was observed a single time. The chain uses TRBV4-3 and TRBJ1-1; D may be TRBD1 (6 bases). V was cut by 2 bases and J by 1 base, with 8 bases left in between. Germline-derived CDR1 and CDR2 are LGHNA and YSLEER. The CDR3 contains 14 residues. CDR3 sequence (DNA): TGCGCCAGCAGCCAAACACAGGGGAACACTGAAGCTTTCTTT. Translation gives CASSQTQGNTEAFF.

The chain recombines TRBV15 with TRBJ1-3; 9 bases are shared with TRBD1. The germline CDR1 and CDR2 sequences are LNHNV and YYDKDF (reference sequence). V lost 9 bases to trimming and J lost 0 bases; unmatched junction nucleotides: 12. The CDR3 covers 17 residues. The DNA of the CDR3 is TGTGCCACGACTGAGGGGACAGGGACAGGCTCTGGAAACACCATATATTTT. It codes for CATTEGTGTGSGNTIYF.

The chain employs TRBV29-1 and TRBJ2-7; a weak D match, TRBD2 (7 bases). Germline values: CDR1 SQVTM, CDR2 ANQGSEA. The CDR3 is made up of 14 amino acids. Trimming stripped 0 bases from V and 4 bases from J, with 13 bases between. The CDR3 region has the DNA TGCAGCGTTGAAGAAGGGGGAGGGAGTTACGAGCAGTACTTC. It is translated as CSVEEGGGSYEQYF.

This clone was seen a few times. The genes are TRBV6-2 or TRBV6-3 and TRBJ2-1, with TRBD2 as a possible D gene (6 bases). The CDR3 contains 13 residues. V was clipped by 4 bases and J by 6 bases, with 10 bases between them. Looked up from germline, CDR1 is MNHEY and CDR2 is SVGEGT. CDR3 in amino acids: CASSSPAGNEQFF. DNA of the CDR3: TGTGCCAGCAGTTCCCCAGCGGGCAATGAGCAGTTCTTC.

This clone was picked up a small number of times. The DNA of the CDR3 is TGTGCCAGCAGCTTTGGGGGCTACTATGGCTACACCTTC. Protein product: CASSFGGYYGYTF. The chain links TRBV7-9 to TRBJ1-2, with D perhaps TRBD1 (6 bases). The CDR3 runs to 13 residues. V lost 3 bases, J lost 3 bases, and 8 bases lay in between. Germline values: CDR1 SEHNR, CDR2 FQNEAQ (reference sequence).

This clone was counted only a few times. The junction differs from germline at one of its ends, possibly a read error. The V gene is TRBV2, the J gene TRBJ1-4; 7 positions agree with TRBD1. The CDR3 runs to 13 residues. The V gene's germline CDR1 is SNHLY and CDR2 FYNNEI. The CDR3 sequence: CAGRGTDTEKLFF. The CDR3, as DNA: TGTGCCGGCAGAGGGACAGACACCGAAAAACTGTTTTTT.

The chain links TRBV6-2 or TRBV6-3 to TRBJ2-2; 7 bases align to TRBD1. J lost 6 bases, V lost 2 bases, and 3 bases had no gene match. Germline V gene sequence: CDR1 MNHEY, CDR2 SVGEGT. The CDR3 covers 14 residues. The CDR3 sequence: CASSYDRVSGELFF. CDR3 coding DNA: TGTGCCAGCAGTTACGACAGGGTTTCCGGGGAGCTGTTTTTT.

This chain links TRBV12-3 or TRBV12-4 with TRBJ1-6; D is undetermined. The CDR3 is made up of 13 amino acids. V gave up 1 base and J gave up 10 bases, with 8 bases separating them. As DNA, the CDR3 is TGTGCCAGCAGTTTAGGTCTACGATCACCCCTCCACTTT. Protein product: CASSLGLRSPLHF.

The J gene is TRBJ1-4, the V gene TRBV5-1; 8 positions match TRBD1. The trim removed 1 base at V and 8 bases at J, leaving 7 bases unmatched. Germline V CDR1 and CDR2: SGHRS, YFSETQ. The CDR3 covers 15 residues. CDR3 coding DNA: TGCGCCAGCAGCTTGAACGGACAGGGAGTGGAAAAACTGTTTTTT. Its protein is CASSLNGQGVEKLFF.